These 3 T cell receptor beta chains share one sample of origin, sequenced in a study of blood T cell repertoires in COVID-19. Data came from immunoSEQ multiplex PCR; TCRdb stores just in-frame clones and leaves some out. The profile shows about 250,000 clones, over 75% of them singletons. Sequencing was performed on PBMCs or T cells enriched from blood (not recorded which). The receptors originated from a man between 18 and 29 years old who had recovered from COVID-19.

V gene TRBV28 combines with J gene TRBJ2-7, with 12 bases aligning to TRBD2. In germline, CDR1 is MDHEN, CDR2 SYDVKM. Unmatched junction bases numbered 3, after V lost 7 bases and J lost 5 bases. The CDR3 contains 13 residues. CDR3 sequence reads: CASTSGRVNEQYF. Here the CDR3 DNA reads TGTGCCAGCACTAGCGGGAGGGTAAACGAGCAGTACTTC. The whole variable domain, filled in from reference TRBV28 and TRBJ2-7, reads DVKVTQSSRYLVKRTGEKVFLECVQDMDHENMFWYRQDPGLGLRLIYFSYDVKMKEKGDIPEGYSVSREKKERFSLILESASTNQTSMYLCASTSGRVNEQYFGPGTRLTVT.

This chain joins TRBV6-5 and TRBJ1-6; D not resolved. This CDR3 region has 15 residues. Trimming stripped 6 bases from V and 9 bases from J, with 18 bases between. Looked up from germline, CDR1 is MNHEY and CDR2 is SVGAGI. Written as DNA, the CDR3 is TGTGCCAGCAGGAACTTACGGGTCCGAAGTTCACCCCTCCACTTT. This translates into CASRNLRVRSSPLHF.

V and J are TRBV11-1 and TRBJ2-5; 7 bases align to TRBD2. V lost 2 bases to trimming and J lost 5 bases; unmatched junction nucleotides: 5. From germline, CDR1 is SGHAT and CDR2 FQDESV (reference sequence). The CDR3 covers 14 residues. This CDR3 is CASSLREGMETQYF. DNA of the CDR3: TGTGCCAGCAGCTTAAGGGAGGGAATGGAGACCCAGTACTTC.